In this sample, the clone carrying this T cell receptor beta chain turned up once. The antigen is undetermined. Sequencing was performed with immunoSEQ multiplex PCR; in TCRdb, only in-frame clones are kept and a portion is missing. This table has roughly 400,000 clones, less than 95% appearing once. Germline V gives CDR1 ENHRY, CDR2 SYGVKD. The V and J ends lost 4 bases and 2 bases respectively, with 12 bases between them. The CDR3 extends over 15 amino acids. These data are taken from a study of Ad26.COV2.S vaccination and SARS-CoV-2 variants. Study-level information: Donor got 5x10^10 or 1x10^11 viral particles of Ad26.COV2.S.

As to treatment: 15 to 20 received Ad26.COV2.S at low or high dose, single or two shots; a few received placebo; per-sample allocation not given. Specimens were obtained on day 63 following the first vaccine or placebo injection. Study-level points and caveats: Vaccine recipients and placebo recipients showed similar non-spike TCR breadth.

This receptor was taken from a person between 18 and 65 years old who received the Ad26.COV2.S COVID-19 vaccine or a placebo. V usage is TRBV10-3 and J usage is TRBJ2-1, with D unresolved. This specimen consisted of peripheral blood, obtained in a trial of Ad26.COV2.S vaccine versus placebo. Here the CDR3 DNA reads TGTGCCATCAGTGCCTCGCTAAGCGCCTACAATGAGCAGTTCTTC. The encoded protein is CAISASLSAYNEQFF.